This record looks at one T cell receptor (beta chain) sequence and its context. The antigen remains undetermined. Assay: immunoSEQ multiplex PCR; the TCRdb copy retains only in-frame clones and omits some. The data show about 94,000 clones, roughly 88% seen once. This specimen comes from a study of identifying expanded T cells in peripheral blood. Findings and limits, study-wide: Across healthy donors, higher total template counts meant significantly greater approximately two-week count variance.

The source material was blood. The receptor comes from a person between 18 and 75 years old in good health.

The CDR3 DNA is TGTGCCAGTAGTCTCGACATCAGCTCTGGAAACACCATATATTTT. Protein product: CASSLDISSGNTIYF. The chain combines TRBV19 with TRBJ1-3; D not certain. Per the germline V gene, CDR1 is LNHDA and CDR2 is SQIVND (reference sequence). V was cut by 5 bases and J by 0 bases, with 11 bases left in between. The CDR3 has 15 residues.